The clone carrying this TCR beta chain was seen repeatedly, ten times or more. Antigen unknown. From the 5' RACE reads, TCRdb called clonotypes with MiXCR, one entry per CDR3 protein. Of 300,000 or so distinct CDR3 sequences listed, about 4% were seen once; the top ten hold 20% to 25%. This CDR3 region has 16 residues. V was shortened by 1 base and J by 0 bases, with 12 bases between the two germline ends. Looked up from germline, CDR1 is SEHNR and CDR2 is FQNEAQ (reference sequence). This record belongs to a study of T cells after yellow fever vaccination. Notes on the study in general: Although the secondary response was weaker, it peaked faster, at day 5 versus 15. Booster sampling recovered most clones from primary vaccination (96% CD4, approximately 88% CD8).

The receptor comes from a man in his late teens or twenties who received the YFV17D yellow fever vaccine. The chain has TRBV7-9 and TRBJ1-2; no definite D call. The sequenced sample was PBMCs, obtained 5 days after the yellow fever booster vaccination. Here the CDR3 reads CASSLVWGEANYGYTF. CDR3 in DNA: TGTGCCAGCAGCTTAGTATGGGGAGAAGCTAACTATGGCTACACCTTC.